Each of the 21 T cell receptor beta chains below was sequenced from the same sample in a study of blood T cell repertoires in COVID-19. Measured with immunoSEQ multiplex PCR; TCRdb has only the in-frame clones, and not every one. Here the sample spans some 97,000 clones, around four fifths being singletons. The sequenced material came from peripheral blood. These receptors were obtained from a man between 50 and 59 years old with active or convalescent COVID-19.

The CDR3 is CASSGTSISYEQYF. CDR3 DNA sequence: TGTGCCAGCTCAGGGACTAGCATATCCTACGAGCAGTACTTC. The chain combines TRBV18 with TRBJ2-7, with 9 bases fitting TRBD2. This CDR3 is 14 amino acids long. The V and J ends lost 5 bases and 1 base, in that order; junction bases with no gene match: 3. Germline loops: CDR1 KGHSH, CDR2 LQKENI.

The chain carries TRBV13 and TRBJ1-2; D ambiguous. The CDR3 covers 15 residues. Deletions cut 2 bases from V and 7 bases from J, with 17 bases between. CDR1 and CDR2 from the germline V gene are PRHDT and FYEKMQ (reference sequence). This CDR3 is CASSLPREGVAGYTF. DNA for the CDR3: TGTGCCAGCAGCTTACCCCGGGAAGGAGTGGCTGGCTACACCTTC.

The chain has TRBV2 and TRBJ1-1; no reliable D call. The CDR3 is 14 residues long. Trimming left V 10 bases short and J 0 bases short, with 15 bases between. Germline CDR1 and CDR2: SNHLY and FYNNEI. The CDR3 nucleotides read TGTGCCACCACCACTACCATACTGAACACTGAAGCTTTCTTT. It codes for CATTTTILNTEAFF.

The rearrangement links TRBV6-5 to TRBJ2-2; 7 positions agree with TRBD2. Germline V gene data show CDR1 as MNHEY and CDR2 as SVGAGI. V was pared by 2 bases and J by 5 bases, with 5 bases of the junction left unmatched. The CDR3 contains 15 residues. CDR3 residues: CASSYAGGGTGELFF. For the CDR3, the DNA is TGTGCCAGCAGTTACGCTGGGGGGGGGACCGGGGAGCTGTTTTTT.

This chain joins TRBV3-1 (or the pseudogene TRBV3-2) and TRBJ1-1, with TRBD1 identical over 8 bases. The CDR3 consists of 11 residues. CDR1 is LGHDT, CDR2 YNNKEL, per germline (reference sequence). Trimming removed 4 bases from V and 14 bases from J; junction bases left unmatched: 6. CDR3 bases: TGTGCCAGCAGCCGTGGACAGGGTCTCTTCTTT. Its translation: CASSRGQGLFF.

This sequence joins TRBV6-5 and TRBJ1-2; maybe TRBD1 (5 bases). The CDR3 sequence is 14 residues long. Germline-derived CDR1 and CDR2 are MNHEY and SVGAGI. V was trimmed by 2 bases and J by 8 bases, leaving 15 bases between them. The CDR3 DNA sequence: TGTGCCAGCAGTTACGCAGGGCCGGATTCGGGCTACACCTTC. Protein sequence: CASSYAGPDSGYTF.

J is TRBJ2-1 and V is TRBV4-2, with 7 nucleotides matching TRBD2. J lost 9 bases, V lost 0 bases, and 11 bases had no gene match. The CDR3 is made up of 16 amino acids. Germline V gene lookup returns CDR1 LGHNA and CDR2 YNFKEQ. CDR3 DNA sequence: TGTGCCAGCAGCCAAGATCAGGCGGGAGTCTGCAGTGAGCAGTTCTTC. Translating it yields CASSQDQAGVCSEQFF.

The V gene is TRBV7-8, the J gene TRBJ2-7; perhaps TRBD1 as D (5 bases). The CDR3 sequence is 16 residues long. Germline V gene sequence: CDR1 SGHVS, CDR2 FQNEAQ. Trimming removed 1 base from V and 4 bases from J, with 17 bases in between. The CDR3 protein is CASSLVPGQGLYEQYF. The CDR3 DNA reads TGTGCCAGCAGCTTAGTTCCTGGTCAGGGTCTTTACGAGCAGTACTTC.

The CDR3 DNA follows: TGTGCCAGCAGCGAGGCTAGCGGCACAGATACGCAGTATTTT. Translation: CASSEASGTDTQYF. The rearrangement uses TRBV21-1 and TRBJ2-3; the table's D call of TRBD2 was not tested on the DNA. TRBV21-1 is shown as a pseudogene. This CDR3 comprises 14 residues.

The V and J genes are TRBV27 and TRBJ2-7; TRBD2 matches at 11 bases. CDR3 length: 15 residues. The germline V gene encodes CDR1 MNHEY and CDR2 SMNVEV (reference sequence). The J segment lost 6 bases and the V segment lost 0 bases, leaving 4 bases of the junction unmatched. The CDR3 DNA reads as TGTGCCAGCAGTTTATCGCCACTAGCGGGAGCCGAGCAGTACTTC. Protein product: CASSLSPLAGAEQYF.

This clone was found many times. The gene calls are TRBV5-5 and TRBJ1-2; tentatively, D is TRBD1 (5 bases). This CDR3 contains 15 residues. Trimming stripped 1 base from V and 3 bases from J, with 13 bases between. Looked up from germline, CDR1 is SGHKS and CDR2 is YYEKEE (reference sequence). CDR3 nucleotides: TGTGCCAGCAGCTTGAGCCCTGGAGGGGACTATGGCTACACCTTC. Encoded protein: CASSLSPGGDYGYTF.

This clone is labeled as hyperexpanded (1% or more). J is TRBJ2-3 and V is TRBV6-2 or TRBV6-3, with 7 bases that match TRBD2. The J segment lost 5 bases and the V segment lost 2 bases, leaving 4 bases of the junction unmatched. CDR3 length: 14 residues. CDR1 MNHEY and CDR2 SVGEGT come from the germline V gene. The CDR3 protein is CASSYGGEEDTQYF. CDR3 DNA: TGTGCCAGCAGTTACGGGGGGGAGGAAGATACGCAGTATTTT.

The chain is built from TRBV4-1 and TRBJ1-1, with D possibly matching TRBD1 (6 bases). This CDR3 has 13 residues. In germline, CDR1 is MGHRA, CDR2 YSYEKL. The ends were cut back, 0 bases at V and 4 bases at J, with 6 bases in the middle. CDR3 in DNA: TGCGCCAGCAGCCAAGACAGGGGCACTGAAGCTTTCTTT. This codes for CASSQDRGTEAFF.

The chain is built from TRBV18 and TRBJ2-2; D possibly corresponds to TRBD2 (6 bases). Trimming stripped 4 bases from V and 7 bases from J, with 16 bases between. The germline V gene has CDR1 KGHSH and CDR2 LQKENI. The CDR3 loop spans 15 amino acids. As DNA, the CDR3 is TGTGCCAGCTCACATTCGGGAGAGGTTTACGGGGAGCTGTTTTTT. Protein product: CASSHSGEVYGELFF.

The V and J genes are TRBV2 and TRBJ1-5; D ambiguous. CDR3 length: 15 residues. Trimming took off 6 bases at V and 5 bases at J, with 17 bases between the two ends. Germline CDR1 reads SNHLY; CDR2 reads FYNNEI. The CDR3 nucleotides read TGTGCCAGCAGCGTTCGGCGGGGTGGGGATCAGCCCCAGCATTTT. Translation: CASSVRRGGDQPQHF.

This chain links TRBV25-1 with TRBJ1-4; D not resolved. The germline V gene encodes CDR1 MGHDK and CDR2 SYGVNS. The CDR3 loop spans 15 amino acids. Deletions cut 8 bases from V and 0 bases from J, with 13 bases between. CDR3 region: CASGPRGSTNEKLFF. The CDR3 DNA sequence: TGTGCCAGCGGGCCCCGGGGTTCAACTAATGAAAAACTGTTTTTT.

The chain couples TRBV30 to TRBJ1-4; D remains ambiguous. Germline CDR1 is GTSNPN and CDR2 is SVGIG (reference sequence). Deletions cut 0 bases from V and 8 bases from J, with 7 bases between. The CDR3 loop spans 12 amino acids. The CDR3 nucleotides are TGTGCCTGGAGTGTAAGTCGGGAAAAACTGTTTTTT. It yields the protein CAWSVSREKLFF.

In nucleotides, the CDR3 is TGTGCCAGCAGCGTAGATGGGGGGGCTAGTGGCTACACCTTC. It translates to CASSVDGGASGYTF. The gene calls are TRBV9 and TRBJ1-2; tentatively, D is TRBD1 (6 bases). V lost 0 bases and J 7 bases, leaving 13 bases between the germline ends. The CDR3 totals 14 residues. In germline, CDR1 is SGDLS, CDR2 YYNGEE.

The chain recombines TRBV29-1 with TRBJ1-1, with 11 positions matching TRBD1. Trimming at V came to 6 bases and at J to 0 bases, leaving 3 bases not matched to a gene. CDR1 and CDR2 (germline): SQVTM, ANQGSEA. CDR3 length equals 14 residues. CDR3 nucleotides: TGCAGCGTCCGGGACAGGGGGTTGAACACTGAAGCTTTCTTT. It encodes CSVRDRGLNTEAFF.

This clone was counted between two and nine times. The chain combines TRBV19 with TRBJ1-4, with no clear D. Germline V lookup: CDR1 LNHDA, CDR2 SQIVND (reference sequence). V gave up 6 bases and J gave up 8 bases, with 10 bases separating them. The CDR3 has 12 residues. The CDR3 protein is CASSNDYEKLFF. The CDR3 DNA reads TGTGCCAGTAGCAATGACTACGAAAAACTGTTTTTT.

J is TRBJ1-1 and V is TRBV3-1 (or the pseudogene TRBV3-2), with 7 positions matching TRBD1. V was pared by 7 bases and J by 0 bases, with 5 bases of the junction left unmatched. This CDR3 has 14 amino acids. The germline CDR1 and CDR2 sequences are LGHDT and YNNKEL (reference sequence). The CDR3, as DNA: TGTGCCAGCAACCCAGGGGGACTGAACACTGAAGCTTTCTTT. This encodes CASNPGGLNTEAFF.